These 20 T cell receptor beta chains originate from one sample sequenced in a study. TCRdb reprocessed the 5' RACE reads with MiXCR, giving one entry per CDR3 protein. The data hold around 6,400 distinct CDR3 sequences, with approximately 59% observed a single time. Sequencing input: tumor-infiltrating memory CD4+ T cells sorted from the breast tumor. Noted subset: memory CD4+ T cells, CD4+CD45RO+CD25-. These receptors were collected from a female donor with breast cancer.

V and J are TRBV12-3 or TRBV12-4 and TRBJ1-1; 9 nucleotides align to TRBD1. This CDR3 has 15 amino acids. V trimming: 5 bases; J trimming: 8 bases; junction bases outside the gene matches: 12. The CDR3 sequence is CASSPLGQGRDEAFF. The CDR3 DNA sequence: TGTGCCAGCAGTCCCCTAGGACAGGGGCGCGACGAAGCTTTCTTT.

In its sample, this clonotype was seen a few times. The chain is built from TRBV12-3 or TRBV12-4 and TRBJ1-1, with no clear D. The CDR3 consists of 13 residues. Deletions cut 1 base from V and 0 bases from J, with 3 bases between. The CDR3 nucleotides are TGTGCCAGCAGTTTAGACCTGAACACTGAAGCTTTCTTT. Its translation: CASSLDLNTEAFF.

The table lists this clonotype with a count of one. The CDR3 loop is CASSLSSTNEKLFF. DNA of the CDR3: TGTGCCAGCAGTTTGAGTTCAACTAATGAAAAACTGTTTTTT. V usage is TRBV12-3 or TRBV12-4 and J usage is TRBJ1-4; D gene unclear. Trimming cost V 3 bases and J 0 bases, with 5 bases left between them. This CDR3 is 14 amino acids long.

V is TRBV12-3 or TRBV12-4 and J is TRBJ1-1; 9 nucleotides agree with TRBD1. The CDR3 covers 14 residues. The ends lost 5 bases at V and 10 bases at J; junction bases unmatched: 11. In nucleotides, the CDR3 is TGTGCCAGCAGTCACGGACAGGGGCTAAAGGGAGCTTTCTTT. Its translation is CASSHGQGLKGAFF.

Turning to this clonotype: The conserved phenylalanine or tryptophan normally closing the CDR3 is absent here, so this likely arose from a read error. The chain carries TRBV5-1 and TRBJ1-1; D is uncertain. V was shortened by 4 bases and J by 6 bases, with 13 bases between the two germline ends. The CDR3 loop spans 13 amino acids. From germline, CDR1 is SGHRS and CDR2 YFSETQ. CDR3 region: CASSLEGIPEAFS. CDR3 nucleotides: TGCGCCAGCAGCCTGGAAGGTATACCTGAAGCTTTCTCT.

This CDR3 is CASRADVTLGTQYF. The CDR3 bases are TGCGCCAGTAGAGCGGATGTGACCTTGGGGACCCAGTACTTC. V and J are TRBV5-1 and TRBJ2-5; maybe TRBD2 (5 bases). The V end was cut by 8 bases, the J end by 7 bases, with 21 bases between. The CDR3 sequence is 14 residues long. Germline V CDR1 and CDR2: SGHRS, YFSETQ.

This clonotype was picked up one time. CDR3 region: CSASGGDTSHSSYNEQFF. The CDR3 DNA reads TGCAGTGCTAGTGGAGGGGATACTAGCCACAGCTCCTACAATGAGCAGTTCTTC. The chain employs TRBV20-1 and TRBJ2-1; a possible D gene is TRBD2 (6 bases). CDR3 length equals 18 residues. V was shortened by 3 bases and J by 0 bases, with 21 bases between the two germline ends. Per the germline V gene, CDR1 is DFQATT and CDR2 is SNEGSKA (reference sequence).

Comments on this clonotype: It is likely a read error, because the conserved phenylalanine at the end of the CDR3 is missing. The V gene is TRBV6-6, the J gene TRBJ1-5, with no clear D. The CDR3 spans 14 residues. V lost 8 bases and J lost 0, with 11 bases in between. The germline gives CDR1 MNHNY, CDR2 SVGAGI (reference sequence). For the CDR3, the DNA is TGTGCCAGCTTCGGAGATTATAGCAATCAGCCCCAGCATTCT. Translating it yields CASFGDYSNQPQHS.

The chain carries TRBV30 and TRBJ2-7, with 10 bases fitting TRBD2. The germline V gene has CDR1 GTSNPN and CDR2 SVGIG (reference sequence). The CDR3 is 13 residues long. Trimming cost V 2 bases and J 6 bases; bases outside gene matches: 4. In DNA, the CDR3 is TGTGCCTGGAGTCTAGCGGGAGCTTTCGAGCAGTACTTC. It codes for CAWSLAGAFEQYF.

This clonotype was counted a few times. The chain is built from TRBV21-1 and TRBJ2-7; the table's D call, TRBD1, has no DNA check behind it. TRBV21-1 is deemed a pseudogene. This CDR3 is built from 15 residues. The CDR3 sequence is CASSKEGTAPYEQYF. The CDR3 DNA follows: TGTGCCAGCAGCAAAGAGGGGACAGCCCCCTACGAGCAGTACTTC.

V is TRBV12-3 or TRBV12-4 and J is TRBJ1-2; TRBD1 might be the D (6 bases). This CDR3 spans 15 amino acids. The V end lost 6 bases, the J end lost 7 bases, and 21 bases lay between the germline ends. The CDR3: CASRPEDGGASGYTF. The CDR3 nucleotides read TGTGCCAGCAGACCGGAAGACGGGGGCGCGTCTGGCTACACCTTC.

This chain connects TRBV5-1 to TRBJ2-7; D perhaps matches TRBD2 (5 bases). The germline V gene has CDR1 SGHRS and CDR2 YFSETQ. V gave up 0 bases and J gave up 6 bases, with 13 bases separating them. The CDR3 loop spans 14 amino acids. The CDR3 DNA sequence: TGCGCCAGCAGCTTGGGTCCGGGGAATTCCGAGCAGTACTTC. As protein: CASSLGPGNSEQYF.

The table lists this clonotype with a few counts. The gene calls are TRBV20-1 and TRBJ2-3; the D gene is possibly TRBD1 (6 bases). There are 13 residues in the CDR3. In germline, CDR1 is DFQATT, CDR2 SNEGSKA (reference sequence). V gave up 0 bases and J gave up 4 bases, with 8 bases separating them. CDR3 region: CSARDPGADTQYF. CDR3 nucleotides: TGCAGTGCTAGAGATCCAGGGGCAGATACGCAGTATTTT.

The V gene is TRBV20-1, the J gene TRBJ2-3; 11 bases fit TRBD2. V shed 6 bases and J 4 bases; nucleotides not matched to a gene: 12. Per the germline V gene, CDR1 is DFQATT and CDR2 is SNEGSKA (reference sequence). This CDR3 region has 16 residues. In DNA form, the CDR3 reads TGCAGTGCCACCGGGGCTAGCGGGAGGTATTCAGATACGCAGTATTTT. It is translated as CSATGASGRYSDTQYF.

The CDR3 region is CASSLVDSTEAFF. The CDR3 DNA follows: TGCGCCAGCAGCTTGGTTGACAGCACTGAAGCTTTCTTT. The chain links TRBV5-1 to TRBJ1-1, with D possibly TRBD1 on 5 matching bases. The V end was cut by 0 bases, the J end by 4 bases, with 7 bases between. The V gene's germline CDR1 is SGHRS and CDR2 YFSETQ. The length of the CDR3 is 13 residues.

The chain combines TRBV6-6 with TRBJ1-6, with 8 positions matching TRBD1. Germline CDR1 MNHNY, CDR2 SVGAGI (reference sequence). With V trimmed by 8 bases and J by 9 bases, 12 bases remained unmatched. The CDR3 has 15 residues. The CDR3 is CASGESTTGASPLHF. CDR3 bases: TGTGCCAGCGGTGAATCGACGACAGGGGCTTCACCCCTCCACTTT.

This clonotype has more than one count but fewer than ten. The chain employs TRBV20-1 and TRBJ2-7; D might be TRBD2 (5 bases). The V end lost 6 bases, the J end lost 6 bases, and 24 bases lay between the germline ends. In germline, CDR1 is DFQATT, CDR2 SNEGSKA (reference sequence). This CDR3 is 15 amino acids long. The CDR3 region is CSAKGPTSSRGEQYF. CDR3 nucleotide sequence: TGCAGTGCCAAGGGCCCAACTAGTAGTCGCGGCGAGCAGTACTTC.

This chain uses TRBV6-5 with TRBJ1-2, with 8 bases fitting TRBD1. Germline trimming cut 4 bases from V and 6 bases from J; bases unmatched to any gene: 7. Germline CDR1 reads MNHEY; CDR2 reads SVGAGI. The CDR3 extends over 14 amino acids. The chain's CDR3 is CASSFRGLLNGYTF. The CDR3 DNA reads TGTGCCAGCAGTTTCAGGGGGCTGCTTAATGGCTACACCTTC.

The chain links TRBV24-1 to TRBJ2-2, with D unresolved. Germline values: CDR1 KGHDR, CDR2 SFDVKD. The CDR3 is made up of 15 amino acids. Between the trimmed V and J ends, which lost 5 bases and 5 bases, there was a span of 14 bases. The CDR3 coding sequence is TGTGCCACCAGTGGAGAGGCGGTGGCTACCGGGGAGCTGTTTTTT. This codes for CATSGEAVATGELFF.

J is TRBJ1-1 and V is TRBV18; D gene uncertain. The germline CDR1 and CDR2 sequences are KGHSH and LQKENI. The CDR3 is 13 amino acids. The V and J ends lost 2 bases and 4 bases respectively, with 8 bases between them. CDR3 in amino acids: CASSPTATTEAFF. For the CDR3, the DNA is TGTGCCAGCTCACCAACGGCAACCACTGAAGCTTTCTTT.